This T cell receptor beta chain was profiled in a study of vaccination and CD4 T cells after COVID-19. Study-wide background: The interval from dose two to post-vaccine sampling had a median of 72 days, and it ranged from 14 to 241.

Treatment: 10-day PBMC culture with coronavirus spike peptide pools or control peptides (ViraFEST assay). Before TCRs were sequenced, ViraFEST expanded antigen-specific T cells with peptide pools. With approximately 10 ug/ml peptide pools and approximately 10 IU/ml IL-2, PBMCs were cultured at 1.5 million to 2 million per well. The CDR3 sequence is 13 residues long. CDR1 is DFQATT and CDR2 is SNEGSKA in the germline V gene (reference sequence). The V gene lost 7 bases and the J gene lost 4 bases, with 16 bases spanning the gap. With regard to this clonotype: Its antigen is currently unknown.

The study sequenced cultured CD4+ T cell DNA using the Oncomine TCR Beta short-read assay. MiXCR was run by TCRdb on the PCR reads, yielding one entry per CDR3 protein. The repertoire holds roughly 13,000 distinct CDR3 sequences, with 74% as singletons. The chain combines TRBV20-1 with TRBJ1-2; possible D gene TRBD1, 5 bases. The sample was CD4+ T cells from blood, cultured in vitro. This receptor was obtained from a human donor who had recovered from COVID-19. The chain's CDR3 is CSGGTGIVYGYTF. CDR3 sequence (DNA): TGCAGTGGGGGGACGGGGATCGTCTATGGCTACACCTTC.